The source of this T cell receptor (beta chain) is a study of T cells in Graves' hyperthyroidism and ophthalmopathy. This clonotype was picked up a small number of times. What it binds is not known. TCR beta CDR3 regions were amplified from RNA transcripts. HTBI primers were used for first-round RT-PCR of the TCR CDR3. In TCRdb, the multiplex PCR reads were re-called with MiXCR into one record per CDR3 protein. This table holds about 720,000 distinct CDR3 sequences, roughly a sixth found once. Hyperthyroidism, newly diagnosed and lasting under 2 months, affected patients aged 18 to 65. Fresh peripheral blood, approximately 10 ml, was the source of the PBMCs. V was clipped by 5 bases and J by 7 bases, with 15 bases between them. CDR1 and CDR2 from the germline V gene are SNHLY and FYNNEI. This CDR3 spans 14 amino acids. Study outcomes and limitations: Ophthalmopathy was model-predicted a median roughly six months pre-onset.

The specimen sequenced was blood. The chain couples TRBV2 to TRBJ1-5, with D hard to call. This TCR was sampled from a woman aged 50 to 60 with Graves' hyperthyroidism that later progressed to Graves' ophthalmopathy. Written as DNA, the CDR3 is TGTGCCAGCAGTTACTCCGGGCTGAGGCAGCCCCAGCATTTT. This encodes CASSYSGLRQPQHF.